This T cell receptor beta chain was retrieved from a study of vaccination effects on CD4 cells after COVID-19. Between the trimmed V and J ends, which lost 0 bases and 7 bases, there was a span of 9 bases. The CDR3 spans 12 residues. Germline V gene data show CDR1 as GTSNPN and CDR2 as SVGIG (reference sequence). After expansion with viral peptide pools in the ViraFEST assay, antigen-specific CD4+ T cells were sequenced. Isolation of CD4+ T cells took place after 10 days of culture. The cohort was immunized with two doses of either the BNT162b2 or mRNA-1273 vaccine. Some 2.1 million PBMC per well received approximately 9.4 IU/ml IL-2 and approximately 9.2 ug/ml peptides in culture. TCRdb's table, derived via immunoSEQ multiplex PCR, lists solely in-frame clones and lacks some. Here the sample spans roughly 59,000 clones, approximately 78% being singletons. Note on this clone: The target antigen is unknown.

The sequence was obtained from a human donor who received a COVID-19 vaccine. The material sequenced was CD4+ T cells from PBMCs cultured with HCoV-OC43 spike peptides, taken after COVID-19 vaccination. Subset: HCoV-OC43 spike overlapping peptide pool stimulation. V gene TRBV30 combines with J gene TRBJ1-1; D unclear. This CDR3 is CAWSVTVLEAFF. DNA of the CDR3: TGTGCCTGGAGTGTAACCGTCCTTGAAGCTTTCTTT.